The TCR beta chain under discussion was sequenced for a study of cytomegalovirus exposure and HLA in healthy donors. As concerns this clone: The antigen remains unidentified.

The PCR made use of 60 Vbeta and 13 Jbeta primers. The table came from immunoSEQ multiplex PCR; TCRdb's copy has only in-frame clones and leaves some out. This sample contains about 130,000 clones. Study-wide results and caveats: TCR beta V- and J-gene trimming, according to a later analysis, was linked to a missense DCLRE1C variant. The study carried out a later analysis of TCR beta sequences. It associated around 17,000 of them with specific HLA alleles at a false discovery rate of 0.05.

The germline CDR1 and CDR2 sequences are MNHNS and SASEGT. Between the trimmed V and J ends, which lost 3 bases and 4 bases, there was a span of 15 bases. The CDR3 is 15 amino acids. The TCR was taken from a woman between 35 and 50 years old in good health and CMV-seropositive. The sequenced sample consisted of PBMCs. The chain recombines TRBV6-1 with TRBJ1-1; tentatively, D is TRBD1 (6 bases). CDR3 nucleotide sequence: TGTGCCAGCAGTGAGCAAAATACAGGGATCACTGAAGCTTTCTTT. Amino acids: CASSEQNTGITEAFF.